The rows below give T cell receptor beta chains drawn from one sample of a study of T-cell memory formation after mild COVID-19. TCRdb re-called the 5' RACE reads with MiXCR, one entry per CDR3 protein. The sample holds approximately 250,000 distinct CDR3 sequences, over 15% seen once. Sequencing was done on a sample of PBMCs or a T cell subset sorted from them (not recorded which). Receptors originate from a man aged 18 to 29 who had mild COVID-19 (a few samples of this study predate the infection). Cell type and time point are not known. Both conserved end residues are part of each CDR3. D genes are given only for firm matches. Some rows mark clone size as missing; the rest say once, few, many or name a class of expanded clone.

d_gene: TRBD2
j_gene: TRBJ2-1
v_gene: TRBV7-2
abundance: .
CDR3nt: TGTGCCAGCAGCTGGGGACTAGCGCGACAGTTCTTC
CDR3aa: CASSWGLARQFF

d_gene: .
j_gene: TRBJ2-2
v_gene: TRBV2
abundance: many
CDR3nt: TGTGCCAGCAGTGAAGATGGCGCTGCCGGGGAGCTGTTTTTT
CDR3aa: CASSEDGAAGELFF

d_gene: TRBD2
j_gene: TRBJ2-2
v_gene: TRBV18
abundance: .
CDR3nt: TGTGCCAGCTCACCAGGGCTAGCGGGGAGTACGAACACCGGGGAGCTGTTTTTT
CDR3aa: CASSPGLAGSTNTGELFF

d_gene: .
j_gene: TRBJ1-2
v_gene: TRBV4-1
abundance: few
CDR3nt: TGCGCCAGCGGCCAAGGGGCAGCCCTCTATGGCTACACCTTC
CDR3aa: CASGQGAALYGYTF

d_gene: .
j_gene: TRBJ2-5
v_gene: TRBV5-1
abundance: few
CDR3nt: TGCGCCAGCAGCGCCGGCCGGGACGGAGAGACCCAGTACTTC
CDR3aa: CASSAGRDGETQYF

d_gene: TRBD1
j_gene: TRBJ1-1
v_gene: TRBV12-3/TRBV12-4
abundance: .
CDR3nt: TGTGCCAGCAGCCCAACGACAGGGGGCTTTGAAGCTTTCTTT
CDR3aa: CASSPTTGGFEAFF

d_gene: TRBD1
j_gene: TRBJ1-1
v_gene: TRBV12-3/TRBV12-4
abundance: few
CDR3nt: TGTGCCAGCAGTTCCAGGGGGCACACTGAAGCTTTCTTT
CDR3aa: CASSSRGHTEAFF

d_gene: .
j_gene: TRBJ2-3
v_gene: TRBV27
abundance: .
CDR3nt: TGTGTGGCAGGACGGACCGGGGTTCGCACAGATACGCAGTATTTT
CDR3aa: CVAGRTGVRTDTQYF

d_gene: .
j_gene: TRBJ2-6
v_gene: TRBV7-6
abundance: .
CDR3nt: TGTGCCAGCAGCTACCAGGGGACTGGGGCCAACGTCCTGACTTTC
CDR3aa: CASSYQGTGANVLTF

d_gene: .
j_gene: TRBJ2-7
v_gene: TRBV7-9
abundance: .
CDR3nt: TGTGCCAGCAGCTCGGGAACAGACTACGAGCAGTACTTC
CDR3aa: CASSSGTDYEQYF

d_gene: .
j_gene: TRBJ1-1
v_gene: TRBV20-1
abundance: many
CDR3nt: TGCAGTGCTAGAGATGAAGGAGGGTTGTCGACTTTCTTT
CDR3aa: CSARDEGGLSTFF

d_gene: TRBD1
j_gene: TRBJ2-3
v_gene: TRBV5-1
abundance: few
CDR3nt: TGCGCCAGCAGCTTGGGGACAGGGGGCATGACAGATACGCAGTATTTT
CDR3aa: CASSLGTGGMTDTQYF

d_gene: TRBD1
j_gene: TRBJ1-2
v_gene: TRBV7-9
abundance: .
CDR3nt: TGTGCCAGCAGCCGGGGACAGGGGCCCTATGGCTACACCTTC
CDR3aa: CASSRGQGPYGYTF

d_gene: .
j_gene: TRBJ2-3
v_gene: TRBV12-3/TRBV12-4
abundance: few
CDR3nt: TGTGCCAGCAGCCCAAACAGGAGGGGGACCACAGATACGCAGTATTTT
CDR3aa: CASSPNRRGTTDTQYF

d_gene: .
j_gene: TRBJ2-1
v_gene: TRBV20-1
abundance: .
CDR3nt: TGCAGTGCAATGGTGCGGGGATCCTACAATGAGCAGTTCTTC
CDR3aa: CSAMVRGSYNEQFF

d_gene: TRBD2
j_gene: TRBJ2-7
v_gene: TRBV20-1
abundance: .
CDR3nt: TGCAGTGCTAACACCCGGGAGGGGCGCTACGAGCAGTACTTC
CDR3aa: CSANTREGRYEQYF

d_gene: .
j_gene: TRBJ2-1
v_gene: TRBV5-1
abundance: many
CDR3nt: TGCGCCAGCAGCCCGCTAGGGCGGGGGCCGTCCTCGTCCTACAATGAGCAGTTCTTC
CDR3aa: CASSPLGRGPSSSYNEQFF

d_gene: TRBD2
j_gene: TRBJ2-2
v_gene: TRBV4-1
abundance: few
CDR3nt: TGCGCCAGCAGCCAAGCGGAACTAGCGGGGCTACGGGAGCTGTTTTTT
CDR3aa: CASSQAELAGLRELFF

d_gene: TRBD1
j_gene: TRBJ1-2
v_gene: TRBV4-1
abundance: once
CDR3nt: TGCGCCAGCAGCCCTTCTTTACAGGGGGATGGCTACACCTTC
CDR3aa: CASSPSLQGDGYTF

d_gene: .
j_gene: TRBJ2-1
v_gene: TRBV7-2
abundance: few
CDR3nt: TGTGCCACCAAAAGAGCCGGCTTACCCTACAATGAGCAGTTCTTC
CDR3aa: CATKRAGLPYNEQFF

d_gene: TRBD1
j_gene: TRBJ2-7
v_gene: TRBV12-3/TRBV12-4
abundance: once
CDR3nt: TGTGCCAGCTGTGGCAGGGGGCAGTACGAGCAGTACTTC
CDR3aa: CASCGRGQYEQYF

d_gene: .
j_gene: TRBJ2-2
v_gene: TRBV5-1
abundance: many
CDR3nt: TGCGCCAGCAGCTTGTCCGGGACGAACACCGGGGAGCTGTTTTTT
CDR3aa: CASSLSGTNTGELFF

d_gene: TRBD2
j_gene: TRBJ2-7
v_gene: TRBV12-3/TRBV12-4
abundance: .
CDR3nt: TGTGCCAGCAGCACGGGACTAGCGGGAGGGCCCCACGAGCAGTACTTC
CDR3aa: CASSTGLAGGPHEQYF

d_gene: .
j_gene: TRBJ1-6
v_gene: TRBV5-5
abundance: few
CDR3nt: TGTGCCAGCAGCTTCCCGGGACGGGGTAATTCACCCCTCCACTTT
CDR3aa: CASSFPGRGNSPLHF

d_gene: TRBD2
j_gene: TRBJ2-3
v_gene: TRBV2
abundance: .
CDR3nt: TGTGCCAGCAGTGAAGGGGGAGGGCGTAGCACAGATACGCAGTATTTT
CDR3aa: CASSEGGGRSTDTQYF

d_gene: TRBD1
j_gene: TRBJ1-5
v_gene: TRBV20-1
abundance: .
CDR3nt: TGCAGTGCAGAAACAGGGGAGGGGAATCGGCCCCAGCATTTT
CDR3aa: CSAETGEGNRPQHF

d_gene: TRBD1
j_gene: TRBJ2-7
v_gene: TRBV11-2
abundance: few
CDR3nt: TGTGCCAGCAGCACTTCGACAGGGGTGTTGGACGAGCAGTACTTC
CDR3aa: CASSTSTGVLDEQYF

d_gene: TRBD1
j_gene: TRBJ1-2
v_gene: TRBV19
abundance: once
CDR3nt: TGTGCCAGCACACCGGACAGGGGTGCCTATGGCTACACCTTC
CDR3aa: CASTPDRGAYGYTF

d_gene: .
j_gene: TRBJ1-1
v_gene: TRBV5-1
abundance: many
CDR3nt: TGCGCCAGCAGCTTAAACAGGATGAACACTGAAGCTTTCTTT
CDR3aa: CASSLNRMNTEAFF

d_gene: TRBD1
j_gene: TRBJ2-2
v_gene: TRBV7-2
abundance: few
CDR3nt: TGTGCCAGCAGCTCAGCCGACAGGGGGCTGACCGGGGAGCTGTTTTTT
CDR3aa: CASSSADRGLTGELFF

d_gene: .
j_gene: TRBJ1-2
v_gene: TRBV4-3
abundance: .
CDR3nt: TGCGCCAGCAGCCAAGAGGGGGATCGGGGCTACACCTTC
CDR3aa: CASSQEGDRGYTF

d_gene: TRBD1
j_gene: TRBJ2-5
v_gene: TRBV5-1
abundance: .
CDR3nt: TGCGCCAGCAGCTTCGGGGGCCTCCGGGACAGGGCCAAAGAGACCCAGTACTTC
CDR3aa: CASSFGGLRDRAKETQYF

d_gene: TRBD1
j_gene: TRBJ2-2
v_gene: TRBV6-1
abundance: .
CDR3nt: TGTGCCAGCAGGGTGGACAGGGACACCGGGGAGCTGTTTTTT
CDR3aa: CASRVDRDTGELFF

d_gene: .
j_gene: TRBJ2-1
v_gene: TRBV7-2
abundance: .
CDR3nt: TGTGCCAGCAGCTTAGGTAATAGCGGACTTTACAATGAGCAGTTCTTC
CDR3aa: CASSLGNSGLYNEQFF

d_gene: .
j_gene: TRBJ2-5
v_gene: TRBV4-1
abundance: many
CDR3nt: TGCGCCAGCAGCCAAGGACCCCGGCTAGCCCCAGAGACCCAGTACTTC
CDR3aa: CASSQGPRLAPETQYF

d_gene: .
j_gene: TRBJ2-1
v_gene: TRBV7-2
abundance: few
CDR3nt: TGTGCCAGCAGCCCAGACCGCTCCTACAATGAGCAGTTCTTC
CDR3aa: CASSPDRSYNEQFF

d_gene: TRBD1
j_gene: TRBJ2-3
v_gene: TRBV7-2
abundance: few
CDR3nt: TGTGCCAGCAGCTTAGGAGACAGGGGGCGGTGGGATACGCAGTATTTT
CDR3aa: CASSLGDRGRWDTQYF

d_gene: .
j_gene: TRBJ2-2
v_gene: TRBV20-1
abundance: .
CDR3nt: TGCAGTGCTAAGTCGGCCGGGGAGCTGTTTTTT
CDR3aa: CSAKSAGELFF

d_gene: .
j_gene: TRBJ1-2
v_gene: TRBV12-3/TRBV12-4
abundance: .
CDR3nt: TGTGCCAGCAGGCCGTCGGTTCGAGGGCCGGGCTACACCTTC
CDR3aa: CASRPSVRGPGYTF

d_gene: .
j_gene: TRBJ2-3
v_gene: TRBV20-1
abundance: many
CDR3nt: TGCAGTGCTAGGCCGGCGGCTAGCACAGATACGCAGTATTTT
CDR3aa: CSARPAASTDTQYF

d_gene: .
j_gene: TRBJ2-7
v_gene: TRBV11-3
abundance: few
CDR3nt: TGTGCCAGCAGCCTCTCCGGGGAACTGTACGAGCAGTACTTC
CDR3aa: CASSLSGELYEQYF

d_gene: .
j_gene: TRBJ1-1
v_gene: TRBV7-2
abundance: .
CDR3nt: TGTGCCAGCAGCTTCTTTGTAGGGCTGTCCGGCACTGAAGCTTTCTTT
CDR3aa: CASSFFVGLSGTEAFF

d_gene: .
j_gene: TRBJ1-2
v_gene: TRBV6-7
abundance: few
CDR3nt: TGTGCCAGCGTAAAGGGAAAGGGCTATGGCTACACCTTC
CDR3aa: CASVKGKGYGYTF

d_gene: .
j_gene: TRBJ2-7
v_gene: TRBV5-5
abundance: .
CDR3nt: TGTGCCAGCACCATCGCCCCTACCTACGAGCAGTACTTC
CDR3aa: CASTIAPTYEQYF

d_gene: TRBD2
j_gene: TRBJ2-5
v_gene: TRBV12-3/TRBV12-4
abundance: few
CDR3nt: TGTGCCAGCAGTCCAGCCCAAACTAGCGGGGGAGGTGAGACCCAGTACTTC
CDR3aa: CASSPAQTSGGGETQYF

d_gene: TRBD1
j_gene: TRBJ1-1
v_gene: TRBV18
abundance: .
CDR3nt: TGTGCCAGCCGGACAGGGGAGAACACTGAAGCTTTCTTT
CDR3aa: CASRTGENTEAFF

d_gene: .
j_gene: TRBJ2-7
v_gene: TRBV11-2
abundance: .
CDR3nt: TGTGCCAGCAGCTTGTCCAGGACAGAATACGAGCAGTACTTC
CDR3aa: CASSLSRTEYEQYF

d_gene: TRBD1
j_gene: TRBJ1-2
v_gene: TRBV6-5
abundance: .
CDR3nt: TGTGCCAGCAACCCACAGGGGGCAACGAAACATTTGAACTATGGCTACACCTTC
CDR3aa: CASNPQGATKHLNYGYTF

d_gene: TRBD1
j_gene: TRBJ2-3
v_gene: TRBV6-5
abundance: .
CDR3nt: TGTGCCAGCAGACCGGGACAGCACACAGATACGCAGTATTTT
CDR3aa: CASRPGQHTDTQYF

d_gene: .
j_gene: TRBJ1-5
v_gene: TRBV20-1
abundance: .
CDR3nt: TGCAGTGCTAATCGGGACATCGGGCAGCCCCAGCATTTT
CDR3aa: CSANRDIGQPQHF

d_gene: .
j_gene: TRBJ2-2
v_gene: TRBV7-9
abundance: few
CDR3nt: TGTGCCAGCAGCTTGGCCCGAGGAGGGCCGGACACCGGGGAGCTGTTTTTT
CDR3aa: CASSLARGGPDTGELFF

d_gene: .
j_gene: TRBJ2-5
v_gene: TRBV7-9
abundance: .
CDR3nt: TGTGCCAGCAGCTTGACAGTAACCCAGTACTTC
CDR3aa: CASSLTVTQYF

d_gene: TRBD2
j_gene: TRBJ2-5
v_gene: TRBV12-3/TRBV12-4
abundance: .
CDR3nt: TGTGCCAGCAGTCCAGAGACTAGCGGCTACCAAGAGACCCAGTACTTC
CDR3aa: CASSPETSGYQETQYF

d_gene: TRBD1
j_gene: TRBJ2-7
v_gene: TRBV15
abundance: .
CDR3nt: TGTGCCACCAGCAGTCCGGGACAGGGTTTCTACGAGCAGTACTTC
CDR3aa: CATSSPGQGFYEQYF

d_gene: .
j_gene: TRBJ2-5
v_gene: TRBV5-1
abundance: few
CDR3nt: TGCGCCAGCAGCTTGGCCCCAGTCAGGGAGACCCAGTACTTC
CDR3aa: CASSLAPVRETQYF

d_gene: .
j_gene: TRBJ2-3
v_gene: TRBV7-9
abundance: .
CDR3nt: TGTGCCAGCAGACCTGAGGAGCGGGGCACAGATACGCAGTATTTT
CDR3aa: CASRPEERGTDTQYF

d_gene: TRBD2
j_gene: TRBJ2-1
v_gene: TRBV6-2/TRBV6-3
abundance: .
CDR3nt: TGTGCCAGCAGTTACTCGGCATTGGGACTAGTAAATGAGCAGTTCTTC
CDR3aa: CASSYSALGLVNEQFF